These T cell receptor beta chains were read from a single sample in a study of cytomegalovirus exposure and HLA in healthy donors. Profiling relied on immunoSEQ multiplex PCR, and the TCRdb table lists in-frame clones only, not all of them. Among 150,000 to 250,000 clones listed, roughly 85% were seen once. Source material: PBMCs. The source is a woman aged 25 to 39 in good health and CMV-seropositive. Both conserved end residues are part of each CDR3. A D gene is named only where the DNA matches it firmly. Clone sizes are given selectively: once, few, many, or a class where the clone is expanded.

clone_size j_call d_call v_call cdr3_nt cdr3_aa
. TRBJ2-1 TRBD2 TRBV28 TGTGCCAGCAGTCCTGGACTAGCGGGAGTCGAGGAGCAGTTCTTC CASSPGLAGVEEQFF
. TRBJ2-3 TRBD1 TRBV11-2 TGTGCCAGCAGCGCCCGACAGGGGCGGCCGGATACGCAGTATTTT CASSARQGRPDTQYF
. TRBJ2-5 TRBD2 TRBV7-6 TGTGCCAGCAGCCCCCTAGCGGGAATCCAAGAGACCCAGTACTTC CASSPLAGIQETQYF
. TRBJ1-4 . TRBV4-2 TGTGCCAGCAGCCCCTATAAGGGGCACGAGCGAACTAATGAAAAACTGTTTTTT CASSPYKGHERTNEKLFF
few TRBJ1-2 TRBD1 TRBV6-5 TGTGCCAGCTCACAGGGGGACTATGGCTACACCTTC CASSQGDYGYTF
. TRBJ2-7 . TRBV9 TGTGCCAGCAGCGTGTTGGACAGCGTAAACGAGCAGTACTTC CASSVLDSVNEQYF
. TRBJ1-1 TRBD1 TRBV4-1 TGCGCCAGCAGCCAGGGACAGGGGGCAGGGGGAAACACTGAAGCTTTCTTT CASSQGQGAGGNTEAFF
few TRBJ2-5 TRBD2 TRBV6-5 TGTGCCAGCAGGCGACTAGCGGGGGAGGAGACCCAGTACTTC CASRRLAGEETQYF
. TRBJ2-2 . TRBV7-8 TGTGCCAGCAGCTTAGCCGACCGGGCCGAGGCTAGCACTAACACCGGGGAGCTGTTTTTT CASSLADRAEASTNTGELFF
. TRBJ1-1 . TRBV29-1 TGCAGCGCGCAGCTAGACACTGAAGCTTTCTTT CSAQLDTEAFF
. TRBJ1-6 TRBD1 TRBV6-6 TGTGCCAGCATTAGACAGGGAGGTGATAATTCACCCCTCCACTTT CASIRQGGDNSPLHF
. TRBJ1-1 TRBD1 TRBV2 TGTGCCGGATCGGACAGGATGAACACTGAAGCTTTCTTT CAGSDRMNTEAFF
. TRBJ2-7 TRBD1 TRBV4-3 TGCGCCAGCAGCCAGGACAGGGTCGGCGCCTACGAGCAGTACTTC CASSQDRVGAYEQYF
. TRBJ2-2 . TRBV5-5 TGTGCCAGCAGCTTGGGTCTAGCGACCGGGGAGCTGTTTTTT CASSLGLATGELFF
. TRBJ1-5 . TRBV4-1 TGCGCCAGCAGCCAAGGGGGTGGAGCGGGACAGCCCCAGCATTTT CASSQGGGAGQPQHF
. TRBJ1-2 . TRBV4-1 TGCGCCAGCAGCCCCAGGGAGGGAGACAACTATGGCTACACCTTC CASSPREGDNYGYTF
. TRBJ1-6 . TRBV10-3 TGTGCCATCAGTGAGGAGGCCCGGGGTTATTCACCCCTCCACTTT CAISEEARGYSPLHF
. TRBJ2-1 . TRBV5-1 TGCGCCAGCAGAGGGGGGGGCCCCGACAATGAGCAGTTCTTC CASRGGGPDNEQFF
. TRBJ2-1 TRBD1 TRBV5-1 TGCGCCAGCAGCCTGACAGGGAGCTCCTACAATGAGCAGTTCTTC CASSLTGSSYNEQFF
. TRBJ1-4 TRBD1 TRBV18 TGTGCCAGCTCACCGGGACAGGGACCGATTAATGAAAAACTGTTTTTT CASSPGQGPINEKLFF
. TRBJ1-2 TRBD1 TRBV4-1 TGCGCCAGCAGCCAAGAGTACAGGGGGGCCTATGGCTACACCTTC CASSQEYRGAYGYTF
. TRBJ2-7 TRBD1 TRBV5-1 TGCGCCAGCAGCCAGACAGGGGTCGCTCCATACGAGCAGTACTTC CASSQTGVAPYEQYF
. TRBJ2-7 TRBD1 TRBV14 TGTGCCAGCAGCCAAGGGACAGGTTCCTACGAGCAGTACTTC CASSQGTGSYEQYF
. TRBJ1-3 . TRBV27 TGTGCCAGCAGTGCCCGAGGCGTTGGAAACACCATATATTTT CASSARGVGNTIYF
. TRBJ2-1 TRBD2 TRBV7-6 TGTGCCAGCAGCGATAGACTAGCGGGGGGGCCATTGGATGAGCAGTTCTTC CASSDRLAGGPLDEQFF
. TRBJ1-4 . TRBV29-1 TGCAGTGCCAGGGGCAGTAATGAAAAACTGTTTTTT CSARGSNEKLFF
. TRBJ1-6 . TRBV10-3 TGTGCCATCAGTGATTCGACAGCGTCGCCTTCACCCCTCCACTTT CAISDSTASPSPLHF
. TRBJ1-2 . TRBV19 TGTGCCAGTAGTATTAAGGCAGACAATGGCTACACCTTC CASSIKADNGYTF
. TRBJ1-1 TRBD1 TRBV4-3 TGCGCCAGCAGCCAAGTATGGGACAGTGAAGCTTTCTTT CASSQVWDSEAFF
. TRBJ1-5 TRBD1 TRBV7-8 TGTGCCAGCAGCTCGCGGACAGGGGGCGGTCAGCCCCAGCATTTT CASSSRTGGGQPQHF
. TRBJ1-3 TRBD1 TRBV19 TGTGCCAGTAGTGACAGGGATTCTGGAAACACCATATATTTT CASSDRDSGNTIYF
. TRBJ1-1 . TRBV27 TGTGCCAGCCGCGGAGGGGGGGCCCTATTATTGAACACTGAAGCTTTCTTT CASRGGGALLLNTEAFF
. TRBJ2-7 TRBD1 TRBV18 TGTGCCAGCTCACCACCATATGGGACAGGCGCCTACGAGCAGTACTTC CASSPPYGTGAYEQYF
once TRBJ1-2 . TRBV6-5 TGTGCCAGCAGTTTAGGGGTGTATTATGGCTACACCTTC CASSLGVYYGYTF
. TRBJ2-7 . TRBV27 TGTGCCAGCAGTTCGACAGACAGTTCCTACGAGCAGTACTTC CASSSTDSSYEQYF
once TRBJ1-1 TRBD1 TRBV10-3 TGTGCCATCAGTGACAGGGGGGAGACTGAAGCTTTCTTT CAISDRGETEAFF
. TRBJ2-5 TRBD2 TRBV30 TGTGCCCGGGGGGCGGGGGGCACCCAGTACTTC CARGAGGTQYF
. TRBJ2-1 TRBD1 TRBV7-8 TGTGCCAGCAGCCCTGGACAGGGTGAGCTCAATGAGCAGTTCTTC CASSPGQGELNEQFF
. TRBJ2-3 . TRBV7-9 TGTGCCAGCAGCCCAACAGTAATAGGTACAGATACGCAGTATTTT CASSPTVIGTDTQYF
. TRBJ2-7 . TRBV7-8 TGTGCCAGCAGCAACCACCGGGACAATTACTACGAGCAGTACTTC CASSNHRDNYYEQYF
. TRBJ2-7 TRBD1 TRBV5-8 TGTGCCAGCAGCTCTATCGAGGGGGCCCGCTCCTACGAGCAGTACTTC CASSSIEGARSYEQYF
. TRBJ2-5 TRBD1 TRBV5-1 TGCGCCAGCAGCATCTCGGACAGGGACACGCAGACCCAGTACTTC CASSISDRDTQTQYF
. TRBJ1-1 TRBD1 TRBV7-9 TGTGCCAGCAGCTTGACAGGGATGAACACTGAAGCTTTCTTT CASSLTGMNTEAFF
few TRBJ1-5 TRBD1 TRBV2 TGTGCCAGCAGGCGACAGGGGGTGAGCAATCAGCCCCAGCATTTT CASRRQGVSNQPQHF
once TRBJ1-1 . TRBV19 TGTGCCAGTAGTATAGCCAGGGGCTATATGAACACTGAAGCTTTCTTT CASSIARGYMNTEAFF
. TRBJ2-3 . TRBV5-8 TGTGCCAGCAGCTTGGCCTTCCAGGCAAGCACAGATACGCAGTATTTT CASSLAFQASTDTQYF
. TRBJ2-1 . TRBV29-1 TGCAGCGTTGAATCGGAGGTTTATGAGCAGTTCTTC CSVESEVYEQFF
. TRBJ2-6 . TRBV7-9 TGTGCCAGCAGCTTACGACCTAGGAGGGCCAACGTCCTGACTTTC CASSLRPRRANVLTF
. TRBJ1-2 . TRBV6-1 TGTGCCAGCAGCCGCACTAGGGCGGCTAACTATGGCTACACCTTC CASSRTRAANYGYTF
. TRBJ2-5 . TRBV14 TGTGCCAGCAGCCAAGGGGGGCCGGTTTACCAAGAGACCCAGTACTTC CASSQGGPVYQETQYF
. TRBJ1-5 . TRBV21-1 TGTGCCAGCAGCCCTCCCCGACACAGCCATAGCAATCAGCCCCAGCATTTT CASSPPRHSHSNQPQHF
. TRBJ1-6 TRBD1 TRBV19 TGTGCCAGTAGAGTGACAGGGGATAATAATTCACCCCTCCACTTT CASRVTGDNNSPLHF